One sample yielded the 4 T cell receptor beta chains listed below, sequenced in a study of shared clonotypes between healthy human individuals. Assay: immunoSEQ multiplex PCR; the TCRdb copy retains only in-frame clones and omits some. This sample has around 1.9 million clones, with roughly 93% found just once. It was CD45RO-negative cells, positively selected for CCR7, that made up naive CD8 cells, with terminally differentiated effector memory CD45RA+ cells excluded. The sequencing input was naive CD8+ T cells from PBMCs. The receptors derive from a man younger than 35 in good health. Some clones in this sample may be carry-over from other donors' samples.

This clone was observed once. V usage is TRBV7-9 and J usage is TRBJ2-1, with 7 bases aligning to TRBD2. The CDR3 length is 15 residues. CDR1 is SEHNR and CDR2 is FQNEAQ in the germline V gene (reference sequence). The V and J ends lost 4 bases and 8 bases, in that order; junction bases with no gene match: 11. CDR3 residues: CASSSRLASRDEQFF. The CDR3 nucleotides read TGTGCCAGCAGCTCGCGACTAGCCAGCAGGGATGAGCAGTTCTTC.

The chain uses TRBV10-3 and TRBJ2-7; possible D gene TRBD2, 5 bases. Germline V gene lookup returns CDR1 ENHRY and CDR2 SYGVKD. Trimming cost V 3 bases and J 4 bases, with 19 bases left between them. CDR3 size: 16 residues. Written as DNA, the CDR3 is TGTGCCATCAGTGATGAACCCGGGAAAACAGCTTACGAGCAGTACTTC. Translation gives CAISDEPGKTAYEQYF.

In DNA form, the CDR3 reads TGTGCCAGCAGTTTTGGCCAGGTGAATTCACCCCTCCACTTT. It yields the protein CASSFGQVNSPLHF. This rearrangement joins TRBV27 to TRBJ1-6; D uncertain. The V and J ends lost 3 bases and 7 bases respectively, with 10 bases between them. The CDR3 runs 14 residues. Germline loops: CDR1 MNHEY, CDR2 SMNVEV (reference sequence).

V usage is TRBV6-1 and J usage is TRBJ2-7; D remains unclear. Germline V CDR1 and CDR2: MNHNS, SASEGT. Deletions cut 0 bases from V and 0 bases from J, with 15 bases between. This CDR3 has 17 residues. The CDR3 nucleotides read TGTGCCAGCAGTGAAGCGCAACCGGGCTTCAACTCCTACGAGCAGTACTTC. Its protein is CASSEAQPGFNSYEQYF.